What follows are 30 T cell receptor beta chains derived from one specimen sequenced in a study of Graves' ophthalmopathy and Graves' hyperthyroidism. The authors amplified TCR beta CDR3 regions from RNA transcripts. Investigators did first-round RT-PCR with HTBI primers, then second-round multiplex PCR. TCRdb ran MiXCR on the multiplex PCR reads and lists one entry per CDR3 protein. The repertoire holds 900,000 to 1,200,000 distinct CDR3 sequences, with about two fifths as singletons. Sequencing used peripheral blood or thyroid tissue (not recorded which). The receptors come from an adult man with Graves' hyperthyroidism.

For this clonotype: This may come from a read error, since a much larger clone is one base off. The chain recombines TRBV20-1 with TRBJ1-5; 10 bases are a match to TRBD1. Germline-derived CDR1 and CDR2 are DFQATT and SNEGSKA (reference sequence). The CDR3 extends over 15 amino acids. V was pared by 3 bases and J by 1 base, with 3 bases of the junction left unmatched. This CDR3 reads CSASGTGVSNQPQHF. The DNA for the CDR3 is TGCAGTGCTAGCGGGACAGGGGTGAGCAATCAGCCCCAGCATTTT.

This chain connects TRBV15 to TRBJ1-3, with TRBD1 identical over 9 bases. Germline CDR1 LNHNV, CDR2 YYDKDF (reference sequence). V shed 5 bases and J 8 bases; nucleotides not matched to a gene: 7. The CDR3 is 14 residues long. CDR3 bases: TGTGCCACCAGCCGGGACAGGGAGAGAGACACCATATATTTT. Its protein is CATSRDRERDTIYF.

The CDR3 nucleotides are TGTGCCAGCAGCCAAACCGGGGCTGAGGCCTACGAGCAGTACTTC. Protein sequence: CASSQTGAEAYEQYF. V and J are TRBV14 and TRBJ2-7; D tentatively fits TRBD1 or TRBD2 (5 bases each). Germline-derived CDR1 and CDR2 are SGHDN and FVKESK. V lost 2 bases and J lost 2, with 13 bases in between. The CDR3 runs 15 residues.

This clonotype was counted many times. This rearrangement joins TRBV7-8 to TRBJ2-5; D might be TRBD2 (5 bases). This CDR3 comprises 14 residues. Per germline, CDR1 SGHVS and CDR2 FQNEAQ. The V end lost 5 bases, the J end lost 5 bases, and 15 bases lay between the germline ends. In DNA form, the CDR3 reads TGTGCCAGCAGCCTACTGGGCGGGTACGAGACCCAGTACTTC. Amino acids: CASSLLGGYETQYF.

This chain connects TRBV6-5 to TRBJ1-1, with no clear D. Trimming cost V 9 bases and J 10 bases, with 12 bases left between them. Germline CDR1 MNHEY, CDR2 SVGAGI. The CDR3 contains 10 residues. The CDR3 sequence is CASGNLGAFF. The CDR3, as DNA: TGTGCCAGTGGGAACTTAGGAGCTTTCTTT.

The chain carries TRBV10-3 and TRBJ2-1; D not resolved. V lost 2 bases, J lost 3 bases, and 2 bases lay in between. CDR1 ENHRY and CDR2 SYGVKD come from the germline V gene. The CDR3 has 12 amino acids. The chain's CDR3 is CAISEVYNEQFF. The CDR3 bases are TGTGCCATCAGTGAGGTCTACAATGAGCAGTTCTTC.

This chain uses TRBV2 with TRBJ1-5, with TRBD1 matching over 7 bases. This CDR3 has 16 residues. V was pared by 5 bases and J by 0 bases, with 7 bases of the junction left unmatched. Germline CDR1 SNHLY, CDR2 FYNNEI. This chain's CDR3 is CASSLWGQNSNQPQHF. As DNA, the CDR3 is TGTGCCAGCAGTTTATGGGGACAGAATAGCAATCAGCCCCAGCATTTT.

About this clonotype itself: The junction departs from the called germline gene at one end, perhaps through a read error. V usage is TRBV6-1 and J usage is TRBJ2-5, with D hard to call. Germline loops: CDR1 MNHNS, CDR2 SASEGT. The CDR3 runs 12 residues. This chain's CDR3 is CACSPRPETQYF. The CDR3 DNA follows: TGTGCCTGCAGTCCAAGACCAGAGACCCAGTACTTC.

Only a few counts were recorded for this clonotype. The conserved phenylalanine or tryptophan normally closing the CDR3 is absent here, so this likely arose from a read error. No DNA is shown, since the ends of the CDR3 on it are uncertain; the CDR3 is the one TCRdb lists. CDR3 sequence: CAIGNSNT. The J gene is TRBJ1-3, the V gene TRBV10-3. Germline V CDR1 and CDR2: ENHRY, SYGVKD. The CDR3 is 8 amino acids long, termini counted.

The chain employs TRBV11-2 and TRBJ2-5; D is perhaps TRBD1 (5 bases). Germline V CDR1 and CDR2: SGHAT, FQNNGV. The V end was cut by 2 bases, the J end by 2 bases, with 9 bases between. This CDR3 is built from 14 residues. CDR3 DNA sequence: TGTGCCAGCAGCTTACCAAAGGGGCAAGAGACCCAGTACTTC. This translates into CASSLPKGQETQYF.

This clonotype was picked up a small number of times. The chain is built from TRBV14 and TRBJ2-7, with D tentatively TRBD2 (6 bases). Germline CDR1 and CDR2: SGHDN and FVKESK. This CDR3 has 16 amino acids. V was trimmed by 1 base and J by 2 bases, leaving 15 bases between them. The CDR3 DNA follows: TGTGCCAGCAGCCAAGTTTTTCGGGACTTACCCTACGAGCAGTACTTC. Its translation is CASSQVFRDLPYEQYF. The full variable domain, its missing parts supplied by reference TRBV14 and TRBJ2-7, is EAGVTQFPSHSVIEKGQTVTLRCDPISGHDNLYWYRRVMGKEIKFLLHFVKESKQDESGMPNNRFLAERTGGTYSTLKVQPAELEDSGVYFCASSQVFRDLPYEQYFGPGTRLTVT.

As concerns this clonotype: The junction departs from the called germline gene at one end, perhaps through a read error. The J gene is TRBJ2-2, the V gene TRBV7-2; 11 bases agree with TRBD2. The CDR3 covers 19 residues. Germline V gene data show CDR1 as SGHTA and CDR2 as FQGNSA. This CDR3 reads CACSLGLIAGGPASGELFF. The CDR3 coding sequence is TGTGCCTGCAGCTTAGGACTTATAGCGGGAGGGCCCGCCAGCGGGGAGCTGTTTTTT. Full variable domain (outside the CDR3, taken from reference TRBV7-2 and TRBJ2-2): GAGVSQSPSNKVTEKGKDVELRCDPISGHTALYWYRQSLGQGLEFLIYFQGNSAPDKSGLPSDRFSAERTGGSVSTLTIQRTQQEDSAVYLCACSLGLIAGGPASGELFFGEGSRLTVL.

This clonotype was detected ten times or more. This chain links TRBV11-2 with TRBJ2-5; D not resolved. The CDR3 totals 14 residues. Germline V gene lookup returns CDR1 SGHAT and CDR2 FQNNGV. V shed 3 bases and J shed 2 bases, with 10 bases lying between them. The CDR3 loop is CASSFIRRQETQYF. CDR3 nucleotide sequence: TGTGCCAGCAGCTTTATACGCAGACAAGAGACCCAGTACTTC.

The J gene is TRBJ1-6, the V gene TRBV10-3; 7 positions match TRBD1. The CDR3 consists of 15 residues. The germline V gene encodes CDR1 ENHRY and CDR2 SYGVKD. The V gene end was trimmed by 10 bases and the J gene end by 7 bases; junction bases not matched to a gene: 13. CDR3 sequence: CASSENRGQNSPLHF. DNA of the CDR3: TGTGCCAGCAGCGAGAACAGGGGACAGAATTCACCCCTCCACTTT.

This clonotype was counted a few times. A much larger clone lies one base from this, so it may be a read error. V usage is TRBV29-1 and J usage is TRBJ2-7; D may match TRBD1 or TRBD2 (5 bases each). Germline lookup yields CDR1 SQVTM and CDR2 ANQGSEA. There are 13 residues in the CDR3. V was cut by 8 bases and J by 4 bases, with 18 bases left in between. The CDR3 spells CSIQTQGRYEQYF. The DNA of the CDR3 is TGCAGCATTCAAACCCAGGGACGTTACGAGCAGTACTTC.

V gene TRBV7-9 combines with J gene TRBJ2-7, with 8 nucleotides matching TRBD1. The CDR3 has 15 residues. With V trimmed by 4 bases and J by 5 bases, 10 bases remained unmatched. Germline values: CDR1 SEHNR, CDR2 FQNEAQ (reference sequence). The chain's CDR3 is CASSSGADRDNEQYF. The CDR3 bases are TGTGCCAGCAGCTCGGGGGCGGACAGGGACAACGAGCAGTACTTC. Using reference TRBV7-9 and TRBJ2-7 for the parts outside the CDR3, the full variable domain is DTGVSQNPRHKITKRGQNVTFRCDPISEHNRLYWYRQTLGQGPEFLTYFQNEAQLEKSRLLSDRFSAERPKGSFSTLEIQRTEQGDSAMYLCASSSGADRDNEQYFGPGTRLTVT.

This chain connects TRBV5-5 to TRBJ2-2; TRBD1 aligns across 11 bases. The ends lost 4 bases at V and 6 bases at J; junction bases unmatched: 14. The CDR3 loop spans 18 amino acids. Germline lookup yields CDR1 SGHKS and CDR2 YYEKEE (reference sequence). Written as DNA, the CDR3 is TGTGCCAGCAGCAGGACAGGGGGCGCGGCGACGTCGGCCGGGGAGCTGTTTTTT. It encodes CASSRTGGAATSAGELFF.

About this clonotype itself: At one end the junction does not follow the germline gene, possibly because of a read error. The rearrangement joins TRBV25-1 to TRBJ2-5; unclear D gene. CDR1 is MGHDK, CDR2 SYGVNS, per germline. The CDR3 runs to 14 residues. The DNA of the CDR3 is TGTGCCTGCAGTGCCCGTGACCGAATAGAGACCCAGTACTTC. It is translated as CACSARDRIETQYF.

This clonotype was picked up many times. This chain uses TRBV14 with TRBJ2-7; 8 bases align to TRBD2. With 4 bases clipped from V and 3 bases from J, the junction kept 2 bases outside the gene matches. Germline V gene lookup returns CDR1 SGHDN and CDR2 FVKESK. This CDR3 comprises 13 residues. Here the CDR3 DNA reads TGTGCCAGCAGCCTAGCGGGAATCTACGAGCAGTACTTC. Its translation: CASSLAGIYEQYF.

This sequence joins TRBV7-2 and TRBJ1-6; D is uncertain. The CDR3 extends over 14 amino acids. CDR1 SGHTA and CDR2 FQGNSA come from the germline V gene. Trimming took 5 bases from V and 8 from J, leaving 13 bases between them. CDR3 loop: CASSPSPRDSPLHF. CDR3 nucleotide sequence: TGTGCCAGCAGCCCATCCCCTCGGGATTCACCCCTCCACTTT.

The table lists this clonotype with many counts. The J gene is TRBJ1-1, the V gene TRBV29-1; D not certain. The ends were cut back, 0 bases at V and 5 bases at J, with 10 bases in the middle. This CDR3 comprises 13 residues. The germline CDR1 and CDR2 sequences are SQVTM and ANQGSEA. The CDR3 loop is CSVEELGGTEAFF. The DNA of the CDR3 is TGCAGCGTTGAAGAGCTGGGTGGGACTGAAGCTTTCTTT.

This clonotype was seen ten or more times. The genes are TRBV10-3 and TRBJ1-1; D unclear. CDR1 ENHRY and CDR2 SYGVKD come from the germline V gene. The V end was cut by 8 bases, the J end by 1 base, with 11 bases between. The CDR3 spans 13 residues. CDR3 loop: CAIARQTNTEAFF. The CDR3 DNA sequence: TGTGCCATCGCTAGGCAGACGAACACTGAAGCTTTCTTT.

In the case of this clonotype: The junction shows a germline mismatch at one end, possibly a read error. V usage is TRBV7-9 and J usage is TRBJ2-2; no reliable D call. The CDR3 has 13 amino acids. In germline, CDR1 is SEHNR, CDR2 FQNEAQ (reference sequence). The CDR3 here is CASSLAHGGELFF. Here the CDR3 DNA reads TGCGCCAGCAGCTTGGCTCACGGCGGGGAGCTGTTTTTT. Combining the CDR3 with reference TRBV7-9 and TRBJ2-2 gives the whole variable domain DTGVSQNPRHKITKRGQNVTFRCDPISEHNRLYWYRQTLGQGPEFLTYFQNEAQLEKSRLLSDRFSAERPKGSFSTLEIQRTEQGDSAMYLCASSLAHGGELFFGEGSRLTVL.

This clonotype was picked up many times. CDR3 sequence: CASSWEQETQYF. The CDR3 nucleotides read TGTGCCAGCAGCTGGGAACAAGAGACCCAGTACTTC. The chain employs TRBV7-7 and TRBJ2-5; no definite D call. With 4 bases removed from V and 2 bases from J, the gap between germline ends came to 5 bases. The CDR3 loop spans 12 amino acids. Germline CDR1 SSHAT, CDR2 FNYEAQ (reference sequence).

This clonotype was seen many times. The gene calls are TRBV9 and TRBJ2-7; either TRBD1 or TRBD2 may supply D (5 bases each). Germline V gives CDR1 SGDLS, CDR2 YYNGEE. The CDR3 runs to 14 residues. The V gene lost 2 bases and the J gene lost 0 bases, with 9 bases spanning the gap. This CDR3 reads CASSVEGNSYEQYF. The CDR3 DNA reads TGTGCCAGCAGCGTCGAGGGGAACTCCTACGAGCAGTACTTC.

A few counts support this clonotype. The rearrangement uses TRBV5-1 and TRBJ2-5; 9 positions match TRBD2. In germline, CDR1 is SGHRS, CDR2 YFSETQ. J gave up 1 base and V 2 bases, and 15 bases lay outside the gene matches. The CDR3 sequence is 19 residues long. This CDR3 is CASSFNPLGLAKVQETQYF. In DNA form, the CDR3 reads TGCGCCAGCAGCTTCAACCCCCTCGGACTAGCGAAAGTCCAAGAGACCCAGTACTTC.

This clonotype occurred a few times. This chain joins TRBV6-5 and TRBJ2-7, with 7 positions matching TRBD2. Trimming removed 0 bases from V and 6 bases from J; junction bases left unmatched: 2. Per the germline V gene, CDR1 is MNHEY and CDR2 is SVGAGI. The CDR3 sequence is 13 residues long. This CDR3 reads CASSYSGGFEQYF. For the CDR3, the DNA is TGTGCCAGCAGTTACTCCGGGGGGTTCGAGCAGTACTTC.

This clonotype was detected ten times or more. The genes are TRBV19 and TRBJ1-5; 10 bases line up with TRBD1. V was pared by 4 bases and J by 2 bases, with 5 bases of the junction left unmatched. Germline assignment: CDR1 LNHDA and CDR2 SQIVND (reference sequence). The CDR3 has 16 residues. CDR3 bases: TGTGCCAGTAGTACGACAGGGGGCCTAGGCAATCAGCCCCAGCATTTT. Translating it yields CASSTTGGLGNQPQHF.

The genes are TRBV25-1 and TRBJ2-7; 8 bases are shared with TRBD1. This CDR3 contains 15 residues. Germline V gene lookup returns CDR1 MGHDK and CDR2 SYGVNS. J was trimmed by 3 bases and V by 8 bases; bases with no gene match: 12. The CDR3 DNA follows: TGTGCCAGCTCCCCTCCGGACAGGGATGGCTACGAGCAGTACTTC. Translation gives CASSPPDRDGYEQYF.

V usage is TRBV4-1 and J usage is TRBJ1-4; 8 positions agree with TRBD1. This CDR3 has 16 amino acids. Per germline, CDR1 MGHRA and CDR2 YSYEKL. V was clipped by 0 bases and J by 8 bases; unmatched bases: 8. The CDR3 is CASSQDATGGWEKLFF. The CDR3 bases are TGCGCCAGCAGCCAAGATGCCACAGGGGGTTGGGAAAAACTGTTTTTT.